Listed below are T cell receptor beta chains from one sample, sequenced in a study of blood T cell repertoires in COVID-19. Produced via immunoSEQ multiplex PCR; TCRdb's table is partial and in-frame only. The table has approximately 240,000 clones, around 85% seen once. The sample consisted of peripheral blood. Receptors originate from a woman aged 40-49 years with active or convalescent COVID-19. Each CDR3 is given without its conserved first and last residue.

V gene,J gene,CDR3 protein
TRBV14,TRBJ2-1,ASRVGLAGYNEQF
TRBV7-9,TRBJ2-2,ASRGGTLVQANTGELF
TRBV7-3,TRBJ2-1,ASSLTGDEQF
TRBV13,TRBJ2-7,ASSLGAGGTYEQY
TRBV25-1,TRBJ1-1,ASRRGGYTEAF
TRBV7-2,TRBJ2-5,ASSLALFGQDQETQY
TRBV29-1,TRBJ1-5,SVKDIPNQPQH
TRBV29-1,TRBJ1-2,SGGDSSVGYT
TRBV3-1/TRBV3-2,TRBJ1-4,ASSQDDRTDEKLF
TRBV9,TRBJ1-1,ASSVVSGGTEAF
TRBV6-5,TRBJ2-7,ASGQTGTYEQY
TRBV19,TRBJ2-5,ASSSLAGGHQETQY
TRBV7-3,TRBJ2-3,ASSPTSSTDTQY
TRBV7-6,TRBJ2-5,ASSPRTVLQETQY
TRBV5-1,TRBJ1-4,ASSLVPGQGGPEKLF
TRBV30,TRBJ1-3,AWSEGLSGNTIY
TRBV6-1,TRBJ1-2,ASSEAAVGYT
TRBV29-1,TRBJ2-1,SVESIGGKDEQF
TRBV7-2,TRBJ2-5,ALRLGQGRETQY
TRBV27,TRBJ2-5,ASSFLGAKETQY
TRBV9,TRBJ2-5,ASSVVGGPGETQY
TRBV2,TRBJ1-2,ASSGVTYGYT
TRBV2,TRBJ2-1,ASSVREGDEQF
TRBV5-1,TRBJ2-1,ASSLIPGIGNEQF
TRBV28,TRBJ1-1,ASSFTVLRVGGTEAF
TRBV27,TRBJ2-7,ASSFQGSYEQY
TRBV19,TRBJ2-1,ASSIPREGNEQF
TRBV25-1,TRBJ1-2,ASSQQGSRSGYT
TRBV7-9,TRBJ2-5,ASSLGGGRGGKETQY
TRBV5-4,TRBJ1-4,ASSDGTGRGEKLF
TRBV9,TRBJ2-7,ASSVGSGGRYEQY